Listed below are T cell receptor beta chains from one sample, sequenced in a study of vaccination and CD4 T cells after COVID-19. TCRdb used MiXCR to reprocess the PCR reads, holding one entry per CDR3 protein. The table records more than 10,000 distinct CDR3 sequences, around a third of them present only once. These TCRs are of unknown antigen specificity. The input for sequencing was CD4+ T cells from blood, cultured in vitro, taken after SARS-CoV-2 vaccination. The receptor source for this set is a human donor who had recovered from COVID-19. Both conserved end residues are part of each CDR3.

J gene: TRBJ1-6
V gene: TRBV11-2
CDR3 length: 17
CDR3 protein: CASSSGTGASYNSPLHF

J gene: TRBJ2-3
V gene: TRBV20-1
CDR3 length: 14
CDR3 protein: CSAYPRTGTDTQYF

J gene: TRBJ1-5
V gene: TRBV20-1
CDR3 length: 14
CDR3 protein: CSARDQSPGQPQHF

J gene: TRBJ1-5
V gene: TRBV27
CDR3 length: 14
CDR3 protein: CASSPGGSNQPQHF

J gene: TRBJ1-1
V gene: TRBV5-6
CDR3 length: 16
CDR3 protein: CASSLGTAIMNTEAFF

J gene: TRBJ2-1
V gene: TRBV20-1
CDR3 length: 16
CDR3 protein: CSASNAGSYIGNEQFF

J gene: TRBJ2-2
V gene: TRBV7-6
CDR3 length: 13
CDR3 protein: CATRDQTTGELFF

J gene: TRBJ1-2
V gene: TRBV7-2
CDR3 length: 14
CDR3 protein: CASSLGGTDYGYTF

J gene: TRBJ1-3
V gene: TRBV7-9
CDR3 length: 18
CDR3 protein: CASSLALGQSFVGNTIYF

J gene: TRBJ1-2
V gene: TRBV6-1
CDR3 length: 17
CDR3 protein: CASSLRDRGPYGYGYTF

J gene: TRBJ1-2
V gene: TRBV10-3
CDR3 length: 14
CDR3 protein: CAISERGTGGGYTF

J gene: TRBJ2-7
V gene: TRBV6-2/TRBV6-3
CDR3 length: 14
CDR3 protein: CASSYSVGSYEQYF

J gene: TRBJ2-7
V gene: TRBV5-1
CDR3 length: 14
CDR3 protein: CASSHRAGGYEQYF

J gene: TRBJ2-2
V gene: TRBV5-6
CDR3 length: 16
CDR3 protein: CASSVATGGGTGELFF

J gene: TRBJ2-5
V gene: TRBV29-1
CDR3 length: 12
CDR3 protein: CSAERVGETQYF

J gene: TRBJ2-4
V gene: TRBV2
CDR3 length: 14
CDR3 protein: CASSFRTAKNIQYF

J gene: TRBJ2-1
V gene: TRBV27
CDR3 length: 12
CDR3 protein: CASSPQRQGQFF

J gene: TRBJ2-1
V gene: TRBV7-9
CDR3 length: 14
CDR3 protein: CASSLELGGQGQFF

J gene: TRBJ1-2
V gene: TRBV24-1
CDR3 length: 15
CDR3 protein: CATSDRTGGGYGYTF

J gene: TRBJ2-1
V gene: TRBV29-1
CDR3 length: 15
CDR3 protein: CSVELIAGVTNEQFF

J gene: TRBJ1-1
V gene: TRBV25-1
CDR3 length: 16
CDR3 protein: CASSGRGGLMNTEAFF

J gene: TRBJ1-2
V gene: TRBV14
CDR3 length: 13
CDR3 protein: CASSPGFNYGYTF

J gene: TRBJ1-5
V gene: TRBV2
CDR3 length: 14
CDR3 protein: CASSGQGARQPQHF

J gene: TRBJ2-1
V gene: TRBV28
CDR3 length: 15
CDR3 protein: CASSLDSSSYNEQFF

J gene: TRBJ2-1
V gene: TRBV20-1
CDR3 length: 16
CDR3 protein: CSASPLGRSTYNEQFF

J gene: TRBJ2-7
V gene: TRBV7-2
CDR3 length: 15
CDR3 protein: CASSLETVPSYEQYF

J gene: TRBJ1-1
V gene: TRBV28
CDR3 length: 13
CDR3 protein: CASGTSPRSLAFF

J gene: TRBJ1-2
V gene: TRBV23-1
CDR3 length: 16
CDR3 protein: CASSQSPVVLSCGYTF

J gene: TRBJ1-2
V gene: TRBV7-8
CDR3 length: 13
CDR3 protein: CASSLKGLGGYTF

J gene: TRBJ2-2
V gene: TRBV20-1
CDR3 length: 14
CDR3 protein: CSAKVELATGELFF

J gene: TRBJ2-7
V gene: TRBV28
CDR3 length: 15
CDR3 protein: CASSGLPGQTYEQYF

J gene: TRBJ2-1
V gene: TRBV7-2
CDR3 length: 14
CDR3 protein: CASSLVGRVGEQFF

J gene: TRBJ2-3
V gene: TRBV27
CDR3 length: 14
CDR3 protein: CASSLGLAGYTQYF

J gene: NA
V gene: TRBV20-1
CDR3 length: 16
CDR3 protein: CSATLRAGGPGDTQHF

J gene: TRBJ2-1
V gene: TRBV12-5
CDR3 length: 11
CDR3 protein: CASGQENEQFF

J gene: TRBJ2-5
V gene: TRBV7-9
CDR3 length: 15
CDR3 protein: CASSLTSGRWETQYF

J gene: TRBJ1-6
V gene: TRBV9
CDR3 length: 13
CDR3 protein: CASNKGGNSPLHF

J gene: TRBJ2-1
V gene: TRBV6-5
CDR3 length: 14
CDR3 protein: CASSSRAVYNEQFF

J gene: TRBJ1-2
V gene: TRBV19
CDR3 length: 16
CDR3 protein: CASREYTTGVFYGYTF

J gene: TRBJ1-2
V gene: TRBV4-1
CDR3 length: 14
CDR3 protein: CASSQNAGVYGYTF

J gene: TRBJ2-4
V gene: TRBV27
CDR3 length: 20
CDR3 protein: CASSPDPFTPGGLAKNIQYF

J gene: TRBJ1-5
V gene: TRBV18
CDR3 length: 14
CDR3 protein: CASSPTWVNQPQHF

J gene: TRBJ1-3
V gene: TRBV28
CDR3 length: 16
CDR3 protein: CASSTRLGAPGYTIYF

J gene: TRBJ2-5
V gene: TRBV20-1
CDR3 length: 16
CDR3 protein: CSAAGLAGDLRETQYF

J gene: TRBJ2-7
V gene: TRBV7-2
CDR3 length: 15
CDR3 protein: CASSPWGDRELEQYF

J gene: TRBJ1-2
V gene: TRBV20-1
CDR3 length: 13
CDR3 protein: CSARQAYNYGYTF

J gene: TRBJ2-1
V gene: TRBV20-1
CDR3 length: 15
CDR3 protein: CSARGRSGPRNEQFF

J gene: TRBJ2-3
V gene: TRBV7-3
CDR3 length: 12
CDR3 protein: CASGPSTDTQYF

J gene: TRBJ1-1
V gene: TRBV6-1
CDR3 length: 14
CDR3 protein: CASDTQGWDTEAFF

J gene: TRBJ2-3
V gene: TRBV4-1
CDR3 length: 16
CDR3 protein: CASSQGGTEKLATQYF

J gene: TRBJ2-7
V gene: TRBV7-2
CDR3 length: 14
CDR3 protein: CASSLAGYDYEQYF

J gene: TRBJ1-1
V gene: TRBV11-3
CDR3 length: 13
CDR3 protein: CASSSIVEAEAFF

J gene: TRBJ2-5
V gene: TRBV4-1
CDR3 length: 14
CDR3 protein: CASSHNLGKETQYF

J gene: TRBJ2-1
V gene: TRBV29-1
CDR3 length: 14
CDR3 protein: CSVELDGGYNEQFF

J gene: TRBJ2-1
V gene: TRBV7-6
CDR3 length: 17
CDR3 protein: CASSLGPRGSSYNEQFF

J gene: TRBJ2-7
V gene: TRBV7-8
CDR3 length: 15
CDR3 protein: CASLKPTSRSGEQYF

J gene: TRBJ1-6
V gene: TRBV28
CDR3 length: 15
CDR3 protein: CASRRDGTANSPLHF

J gene: TRBJ2-7
V gene: TRBV29-1
CDR3 length: 12
CDR3 protein: CSASFYGNEQYF

J gene: TRBJ1-5
V gene: TRBV6-1
CDR3 length: 16
CDR3 protein: CASSRTGGAGNQPQHF

J gene: TRBJ2-2
V gene: TRBV7-8
CDR3 length: 13
CDR3 protein: CASSLTNTGELFF